The TCR beta chain under discussion was sequenced for a study of CD8 T cells in ankylosing spondylitis. Scientists made TCR beta libraries using quantitative 5'-RACE with molecular barcodes. Via MiXCR, TCRdb re-called the 5' RACE reads, giving one row per CDR3 protein. The table records 750,000 to 850,000 distinct CDR3 sequences, roughly 10% of them present only once. Comment on this clonotype: Its antigen is not known.

The study, taken as a whole, reports: Seemingly characteristic of ankylosing spondylitis blood was a TCR beta motif consisting of 7 or 8 highly homologous variants. From matched ankylosing spondylitis synovial fluid, disease-linked clones were reportedly recovered at significantly enriched levels. Clones that were linked to disease were CD8+ and were relatively rare in peripheral blood.

CDR3 length: 18 amino acids. J was trimmed by 7 bases and V by 6 bases; bases with no gene match: 20. The germline V gene has CDR1 DFQATT and CDR2 SNEGSKA (reference sequence). The rearrangement uses TRBV20-1 and TRBJ1-4, with TRBD1 matching 10 bases. Source material: blood, either unsorted or a sorted T cell fraction (not recorded which). The TCR originated in a male donor with ankylosing spondylitis. Here the CDR3 reads CSAPKLGGTGEGSEKLFF. CDR3 nucleotide sequence: TGCAGTGCCCCGAAACTTGGAGGGACAGGGGAAGGGAGTGAAAAACTGTTTTTT.